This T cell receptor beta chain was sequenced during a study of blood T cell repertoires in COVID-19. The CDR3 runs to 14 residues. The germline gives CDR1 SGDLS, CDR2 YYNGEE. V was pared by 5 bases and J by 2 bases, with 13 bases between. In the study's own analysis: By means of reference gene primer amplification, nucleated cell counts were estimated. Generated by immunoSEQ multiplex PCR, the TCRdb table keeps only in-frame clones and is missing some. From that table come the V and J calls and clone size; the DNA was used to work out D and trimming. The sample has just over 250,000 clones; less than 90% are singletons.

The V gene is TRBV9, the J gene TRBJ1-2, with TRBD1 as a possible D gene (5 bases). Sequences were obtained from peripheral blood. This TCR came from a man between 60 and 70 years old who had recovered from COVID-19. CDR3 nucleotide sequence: TGTGCCAGCAGGGCCCCAGGGCTGAACTATGGCTACACCTTC. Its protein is CASRAPGLNYGYTF.